This record concerns one TCR beta chain sequence. No cognate antigen has been identified for it. No much larger clonotype is one base removed from it; base qualities were not supplied. The collaborating institutions used their own protocols to collect whole blood in K2EDTA tubes. For TCRbeta analysis, collaborators shipped samples as frozen whole blood, isolated PBMCs, or DNA extracted from either of those sample types. This record comes from a study of blood T cell repertoires in COVID-19 (TCRdb year 2020). Concerning the study at large: Samples from collaborators originated in the United States, Italy and Spain and spanned both the acute and convalescent phases of COVID-19. Samples came from the ongoing ImmuneRACE study (first 160 participants) plus 1,254 subjects from 6 global collaborators. Nearly every sample came with metadata listing a de-identified subject ID, COVID-19 status, age in years and sex. The material from the prospective study consisted of cDNA or gDNA derived from T cells, B-cell-depleted T cells, or PBMCs. Where HLA class I and class II types were available, the types were taken from metadata supplied by the sample provider, not from assay-based typing. Subjects who had been exposed to COVID-19, were actively infected with it, or had recovered from it provided the deeply sampled blood TCRbeta repertoires that made up the dataset. The repertoires were released in a freely available public database intended as a resource for research on the immune response to SARS-CoV-2. The paper as a whole reports these results and caveats: The amount of clinical and demographic metadata varied by source and participant and was provided uncurated.

TCRbeta CDR3 regions were amplified from genomic DNA by means of the immunoSEQ Assay, a bias-controlled multiplex PCR. In the original analysis: Nucleated cell counts per sample were estimated from amplification of reference gene primers within the assay. To quantify the absolute abundance of each unique TCRbeta CDR3 rearrangement, sequence reads were collapsed and filtered. For each sample, productive Simpson clonality was calculated by taking the square root of Simpson's diversity index across productive rearrangements. Here the immuneACCESS table is served through TCRdb, limited to in-frame sequences with V and J called. Missing clones are a known gap in these copies; in checked studies unresolved V genes cover under half, and the rest lacks a known reason. V and J calls plus clone size are reproduced from that table; the DNA served to infer D and trimming. Recorded for this sample are around 40,000 clones; over 70% of them occurred a single time. The ten largest clones take up approximately 25% of the sample.

Including the terminal cysteine and phenylalanine, the CDR3 comprises 15 residues. Just the 45-base CDR3 DNA is kept, in frame starting at base 1. Cut back by 2 bases and 0 bases, the V and J ends lie 8 bases apart. CDR1 and CDR2, per the germline V gene (reference sequence), are PRHDT and FYEKMQ. The source material was peripheral blood. This receptor chain uses TRBV13 and TRBJ1-3; the D gene cannot be resolved reliably. The TCR originated in a man between 45 and 60 years old with active or convalescent COVID-19. The DNA sequence is TGTGCCAGCAGCTTAACCAGAAACTCTGGAAACACCATATATTTT. The translation is CASSLTRNSGNTIYF.